This T cell receptor beta chain appears in the sequencing data of a study of blood T cell repertoires in COVID-19. About the research overall: Donors in the United States, Italy and Spain gave samples during acute or convalescent COVID-19. Sources were T cells, B-cell-depleted T cells, or PBMCs; the material itself was cDNA or gDNA.

This CDR3 has 16 amino acids. The germline gives CDR1 KGHDR, CDR2 SFDVKD. The ends lost 2 bases at V and 5 bases at J; junction bases unmatched: 10. In the authors' workflow: Estimates of nucleated cell counts were drawn from the amplification of reference gene primers. Data came from immunoSEQ multiplex PCR; TCRdb stores just in-frame clones and leaves some out. V and J calls plus clone size are reproduced from that table; the DNA served to infer D and trimming. The data hold more than 60,000 clones, with roughly 80% observed a single time. The sequence was obtained from a man in his fifties with COVID-19, enrolled during active disease. The chain uses TRBV24-1 and TRBJ2-7, with 8 bases that match TRBD1. The specimen was peripheral blood. The CDR3: CATSDYGQGTRNEQYF. The CDR3 bases are TGTGCCACCAGTGATTACGGACAGGGCACCCGGAACGAGCAGTACTTC.